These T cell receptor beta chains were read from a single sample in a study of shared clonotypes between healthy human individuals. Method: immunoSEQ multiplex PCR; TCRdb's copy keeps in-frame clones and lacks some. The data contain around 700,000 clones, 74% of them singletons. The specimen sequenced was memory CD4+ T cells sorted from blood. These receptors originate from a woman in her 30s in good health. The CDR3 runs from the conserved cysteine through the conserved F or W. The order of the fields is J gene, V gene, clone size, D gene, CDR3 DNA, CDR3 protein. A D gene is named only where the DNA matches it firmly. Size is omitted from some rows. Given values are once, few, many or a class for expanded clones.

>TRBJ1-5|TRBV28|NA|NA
TGTGCCAGCAGTTCTACAGCCAATCAGCCCCAGCATTTT
CASSSTANQPQHF
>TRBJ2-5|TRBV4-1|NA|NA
TGCGCCAGCAGCCAAGCTAGGGTAGAGACCCAGTACTTC
CASSQARVETQYF
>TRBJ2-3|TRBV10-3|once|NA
TGTGCCATCAGTCGAAATCACCCTAGCACAGATACGCAGTATTTT
CAISRNHPSTDTQYF
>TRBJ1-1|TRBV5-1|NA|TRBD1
TGCGCCAGCAGCGGGCGACAGGGGGCGCGGACTGAAGCTTTCTTT
CASSGRQGARTEAFF
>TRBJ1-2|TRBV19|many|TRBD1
TGTGCCAGTAGTACCAGGGACAGGAGATACTCCTATGGCTACACCTTC
CASSTRDRRYSYGYTF
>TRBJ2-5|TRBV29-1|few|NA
TGCAGCGGAGGTGGTGGGAGAGGGAAAGAGACCCAGTACTTC
CSGGGGRGKETQYF
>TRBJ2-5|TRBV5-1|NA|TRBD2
TGCGCCAGCAGCCCCGGATCTAGCGGGTACCAAGAGACCCAGTACTTC
CASSPGSSGYQETQYF
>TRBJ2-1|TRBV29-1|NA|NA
TGCAGCGTCCGGGGTAAAAGCTCCTACAATGAGCAGTTCTTC
CSVRGKSSYNEQFF
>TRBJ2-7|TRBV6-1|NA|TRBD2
TGTGCCAGCAGTGCGCCGCCCGGGACTAGCGGGAGCTACGAGCAGTACTTC
CASSAPPGTSGSYEQYF
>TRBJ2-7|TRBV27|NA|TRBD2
TGTGCCAGCAGCCAGACTAGCGGGAGAGTCTACGAGCAGTACTTC
CASSQTSGRVYEQYF
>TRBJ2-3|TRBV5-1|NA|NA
TGCGCCAGCAGCCCATCAGCGGCAGGGGCTTTGCCAGATACGCAGTATTTT
CASSPSAAGALPDTQYF
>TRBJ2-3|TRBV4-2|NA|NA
TGTGCCAGCAGCCAAGATGCTCGGAATACGCAGTATTTT
CASSQDARNTQYF
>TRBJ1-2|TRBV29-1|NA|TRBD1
TGCAGCGTCCGGGACAGGGATCGCTATGGCTACACCTTC
CSVRDRDRYGYTF
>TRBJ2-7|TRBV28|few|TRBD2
TGTGCCAGCACCCGTAGCGGGAGTATTGGGTACGAGCAGTACTTC
CASTRSGSIGYEQYF